This entry describes one T cell receptor beta chain. The data were taken from a study of blood T cell repertoires in COVID-19. Background on the study: PBMCs, B-cell-depleted T cells, or T cells were the source of the cDNA or gDNA that made up the material.

The repertoire was sequenced with immunoSEQ multiplex PCR; TCRdb's copy has only in-frame clones and lacks some. In the table there are some 120,000 clones, over 55% of which are singletons. Source material: peripheral blood. The receptor was isolated from a woman in her sixties or seventies with acute or convalescent COVID-19.

This CDR3 reads CASSQDLGPGETQYF. CDR3 DNA: TGCGCCAGCAGCCAAGATCTCGGACCGGGGGAGACCCAGTACTTC. The V and J genes are TRBV4-1 and TRBJ2-5, with D perhaps TRBD2 (5 bases). The CDR3 spans 15 residues. V lost 0 bases and J 5 bases, leaving 13 bases between the germline ends. The germline CDR1 and CDR2 sequences are MGHRA and YSYEKL.